This record concerns one TCR beta chain sequence. Its specificity is not known. Repertoires were generated with immunoSEQ multiplex PCR, while TCRdb's copy carries only in-frame clones and drops some. This table holds hundreds of thousands of clones, 88% found once. Losses at the gene ends were 10 bases for V and 5 bases for J; bases not matched to a gene: 9. The CDR3 is made up of 14 amino acids. CDR1 is ENHRY, CDR2 SYGVKD, per germline. The data were obtained in a study of cytomegalovirus exposure and HLA in healthy donors. Overall study findings and caveats: Overall, approximately 150 TCR beta chains were annotated as cytomegalovirus-associated. CMV antigen specificity of a few CMV-associated chains was confirmed in vitro.

This chain links TRBV10-3 with TRBJ2-1; 9 positions agree with TRBD1. The TCR originated in a young woman in good health and CMV-seronegative. The specimen sequenced was PBMCs. The CDR3 protein is CATAGTGFDNEQFF. The CDR3 coding sequence is TGTGCCACCGCCGGGACAGGGTTCGACAATGAGCAGTTCTTC.